What follows are 9 T cell receptor beta chains derived from one specimen sequenced in a study of T-cell reconstitution after alpha-beta-depleted transplantation in children. Using unique molecular identifiers, the investigators prepared the TCRbeta library. TCRdb ran MiXCR on the PCR reads and lists one entry per CDR3 protein. The data show 400,000 to 550,000 distinct CDR3 sequences, roughly 10% seen once. The input for sequencing was PBMCs, taken before TCRalphabeta/CD19-depleted stem cell transplant. These receptors came from a child under 10 years old with inherited bone marrow failure, due to receive a stem cell transplant.

The table lists this clonotype with many counts. The chain is built from TRBV11-2 and TRBJ2-3, with 11 bases fitting TRBD2. CDR1 is SGHAT, CDR2 FQNNGV, per germline. CDR3 size: 17 residues. With 2 bases clipped from V and 4 bases from J, the junction kept 8 bases outside the gene matches. DNA of the CDR3: TGTGCCAGCAGCTTATATAGCGGGAGGGCCTGGGCAGATACGCAGTATTTT. Its translation is CASSLYSGRAWADTQYF.

At least ten counts were recorded for this clonotype. V and J are TRBV29-1 and TRBJ2-7; 10 nucleotides line up with TRBD1. Losses at the gene ends were 7 bases for V and 2 bases for J; bases not matched to a gene: 2. CDR3 length: 12 amino acids. Per germline, CDR1 SQVTM and CDR2 ANQGSEA. The CDR3 region is CSGGTGAYEQYF. CDR3 DNA: TGCAGCGGCGGGACAGGGGCCTACGAGCAGTACTTC.

This clonotype was detected many times. This chain links TRBV5-1 with TRBJ2-7, with 11 bases fitting TRBD2. V shed 7 bases and J 2 bases; nucleotides not matched to a gene: 5. The CDR3 runs to 14 residues. Germline CDR1 reads SGHRS; CDR2 reads YFSETQ. This chain's CDR3 is CASAGTSGTYEQYF. In DNA, the CDR3 is TGCGCCAGCGCGGGGACTAGCGGAACCTACGAGCAGTACTTC.

This clonotype came up a few times. This chain links TRBV7-9 with TRBJ2-1; 7 bases agree with TRBD1. Trimming at V came to 5 bases and at J to 4 bases, leaving 11 bases not matched to a gene. The germline gives CDR1 SEHNR, CDR2 FQNEAQ (reference sequence). The CDR3 covers 16 residues. The CDR3 DNA follows: TGTGCCAGCAGCATCGGACAGGCGACCCCTTACAATGAGCAGTTCTTC. Amino acid sequence: CASSIGQATPYNEQFF.

As for this clonotype: It may be a read error: a sequence one base away is much more abundant. The chain carries TRBV6-2 or TRBV6-3 and TRBJ2-6; D ambiguous. This CDR3 has 14 residues. The ends were cut back, 5 bases at V and 0 bases at J, with 5 bases in the middle. Germline-derived CDR1 and CDR2 are MNHEY and SVGEGT. Here the CDR3 DNA reads TGTGCCAGCAGTCAGGACTCTGGGGCCAACGTCCTGACTTTC. Its translation: CASSQDSGANVLTF.

This clonotype was observed many times. This chain links TRBV2 with TRBJ2-1; 12 bases map to TRBD2. The V gene end was trimmed by 3 bases and the J gene end by 5 bases; junction bases not matched to a gene: 8. The CDR3 extends over 17 amino acids. CDR1 is SNHLY and CDR2 is FYNNEI in the germline V gene. CDR3: CASSDRGGLAGHNEQFF. The CDR3 DNA is TGTGCCAGCAGTGATAGGGGGGGACTAGCGGGCCACAATGAGCAGTTCTTC. Full variable domain (outside the CDR3, taken from reference TRBV2 and TRBJ2-1): EPEVTQTPSHQVTQMGQEVILRCVPISNHLYFYWYRQILGQKVEFLVSFYNNEISEKSEIFDDQFSVERPDGSNFTLKIRSTKLEDSAMYFCASSDRGGLAGHNEQFFGPGTRLTVL.

This clonotype was found many times. CDR3 in DNA: TGTGCCAGCAGCCAAAGGGGGACAGGGAATAGCGATGAGCAGTTCTTC. Translating it yields CASSQRGTGNSDEQFF. This chain joins TRBV7-9 and TRBJ2-1, with TRBD1 identical over 9 bases. This CDR3 is 16 amino acids long. From germline, CDR1 is SEHNR and CDR2 FQNEAQ (reference sequence). The J segment lost 8 bases and the V segment lost 5 bases, leaving 13 bases of the junction unmatched.

This clonotype was seen repeatedly, ten times or more. CDR3 sequence: CASSSRAGQETQYF. Here the CDR3 DNA reads TGTGCCAGCAGCTCCAGGGCGGGCCAAGAGACCCAGTACTTC. The chain combines TRBV7-9 with TRBJ2-5, with D perhaps matching TRBD1 or TRBD2 (5 bases each). From germline, CDR1 is SEHNR and CDR2 FQNEAQ (reference sequence). The V end lost 4 bases, the J end lost 1 base, and 10 bases lay between the germline ends. CDR3 length equals 14 residues.

This clonotype was seen only a few times. The chain links TRBV7-9 to TRBJ2-1, with D uncertain. V lost 6 bases and J lost 5, with 5 bases in between. Germline CDR1 SEHNR, CDR2 FQNEAQ (reference sequence). CDR3 size: 11 residues. CDR3 amino acids: CASRWDNEQFF. The CDR3, as DNA: TGTGCCAGCAGATGGGACAATGAGCAGTTCTTC.